This T cell receptor beta chain was documented in a study of blood T cell repertoires in COVID-19 (dated by TCRdb to 2018 to 2021). Background on the whole study: Samples covering the acute and convalescent phases of COVID-19 were provided by collaborators in the United States, Italy and Spain. Deeply sampled blood TCRbeta repertoires from subjects exposed to, actively infected with, or recovered from COVID-19 were included in the dataset. The samples were drawn from the first 160 participants of the ongoing ImmuneRACE study and from 1,254 subjects provided by 6 global collaborators. The prospective study material was composed of cDNA or gDNA derived from T cells, B-cell-depleted T cells, or PBMCs. Where available, HLA class I and class II types were taken from metadata supplied by the sample provider and were not determined by assay-based typing. A de-identified subject ID, COVID-19 status, age in years and sex were almost always included in the sample metadata. A freely available public database, intended as a resource for researchers studying the immune response to SARS-CoV-2, is where the repertoires were released.

Each collaborating institution followed its own protocols to collect whole blood in K2EDTA tubes. For TCRbeta analysis, collaborators shipped samples as frozen whole blood, isolated PBMCs, or DNA extracted from either of those sample types. Details on this clone: Its binding antigen is unknown. No per-base quality is available; no much larger clone lies one base away.

CDR1 and CDR2 were assigned from the germline V gene (reference sequence) as SEHNR and FQNEAQ. Trimming removed 0 bases from V and 2 bases from J, leaving 10 bases between the germline ends. Inclusive of the bounding cysteine and phenylalanine, the CDR3 is 15 residues long. The sequence is cut down to CDR3 DNA, 45 bases in frame from base 1. General study outcomes and caveats: How much clinical and demographic metadata was included differed by source and by participant, and the metadata was provided uncurated.

TCRbeta CDR3 regions were amplified from genomic DNA by means of the immunoSEQ Assay, a bias-controlled multiplex PCR. Regarding the original processing steps: Within the assay, amplification of reference gene primers was used to estimate how many nucleated cells each sample contained. To quantify the absolute abundance of each unique TCRbeta CDR3 rearrangement, sequence reads were collapsed and filtered. For each sample, productive Simpson clonality was calculated by taking the square root of Simpson's diversity index across productive rearrangements. What TCRdb holds here is the immuneACCESS table cut down to in-frame rearrangements. Part of the clones is not present; checked against another copy, under half of the missing clones reflect an unresolved V gene, and the others are unexplained. V and J calls and clone size are copied from that table; D and trimming were computed from the DNA. For this sample there are some 100,000 clones; roughly four fifths appear just once. 6% to 7.5% of the sample is held by the ten biggest clonotypes.

The clonotype was recovered from a man aged 50 or older with active or convalescent COVID-19. This chain is built from TRBV7-9 and TRBJ2-5, with no confident D gene call. Sequenced input: peripheral blood. The CDR3 protein: CASSLALGRQETQYF. The DNA sequence is given as TGTGCCAGCAGCTTAGCGCTGGGCAGACAAGAGACCCAGTACTTC.